A single sample gave rise to the 14 T cell receptor beta chains below, sequenced in a study of blood T cell repertoires in COVID-19. Repertoires were generated with immunoSEQ multiplex PCR, while TCRdb's copy carries only in-frame clones and drops some. The table records roughly 190,000 clones, roughly four fifths of them present only once. The specimen sequenced was peripheral blood. These receptors came from a woman between 40 and 50 years old with acute or convalescent COVID-19.

J is TRBJ2-2 and V is TRBV3-1 (or the pseudogene TRBV3-2), with D perhaps TRBD1 (5 bases). The CDR3 loop spans 18 amino acids. V was trimmed by 1 base and J by 6 bases, leaving 21 bases between them. Germline V gene sequence: CDR1 LGHDT, CDR2 YNNKEL (reference sequence). CDR3 sequence: CASSQVHKGPMGSGELFF. Written as DNA, the CDR3 is TGTGCCAGCAGCCAAGTACACAAGGGGCCGATGGGTTCCGGGGAGCTGTTTTTT.

This sequence joins TRBV5-1 and TRBJ1-2, with D maybe TRBD1 (6 bases). The CDR3 length is 16 residues. Germline V gene sequence: CDR1 SGHRS, CDR2 YFSETQ. Trimming shortened V by 0 bases and J by 1 base, and 13 bases separated the two germline ends. The CDR3 DNA follows: TGCGCCAGCAGCTTGGTACCGAGGGGGAATAACTATGGCTACACCTTC. Its protein product is CASSLVPRGNNYGYTF.

The CDR3 spells CASSPSGTGSGNTIYF. The DNA for the CDR3 is TGTGCCAGCTCACCTTCCGGGACAGGGAGTGGAAACACCATATATTTT. The chain recombines TRBV18 with TRBJ1-3; TRBD1 matches at 9 bases. The CDR3 is 16 residues long. From germline, CDR1 is KGHSH and CDR2 LQKENI. The V gene end was trimmed by 3 bases and the J gene end by 3 bases; junction bases not matched to a gene: 6.

This clone is a singleton in its sample. The chain is built from TRBV3-1 (or the pseudogene TRBV3-2) and TRBJ1-1, with D maybe TRBD1 (5 bases). The ends were cut back, 0 bases at V and 11 bases at J, with 16 bases in the middle. Per germline, CDR1 LGHDT and CDR2 YNNKEL (reference sequence). The CDR3 sequence is 14 residues long. The CDR3 DNA reads TGTGCCAGCAGCCAAGAGGGGGGTGGGCCTGGGGCTTTCTTT. It yields the protein CASSQEGGGPGAFF.

The chain employs TRBV10-1 and TRBJ2-5; 7 bases fit TRBD2. The ends lost 4 bases at V and 7 bases at J; junction bases unmatched: 6. The germline V gene has CDR1 WNHNN and CDR2 SYGVQD (reference sequence). This CDR3 comprises 13 residues. In DNA, the CDR3 is TGCGCCAGCAGTGCTTCTGGGGAGGGGACCCAGTACTTC. This gives the protein CASSASGEGTQYF.

This clone showed up just a few times. The V and J genes are TRBV18 and TRBJ1-2, with 11 bases matching TRBD1. The germline gives CDR1 KGHSH, CDR2 LQKENI. J lost 4 bases, V lost 5 bases, and 9 bases had no gene match. The CDR3 sequence is 16 residues long. CDR3 bases: TGTGCCAGCTCAGACGGGACAGGGGGAGAAGGCTATGGCTACACCTTC. Translating gives CASSDGTGGEGYGYTF. Filled out from reference TRBV18 and TRBJ1-2, the complete variable domain reads NAGVMQNPRHLVRRRGQEARLRCSPMKGHSHVYWYRQLPEEGLKFMVYLQKENIIDESGMPKERFSAEFPKEGPSILRIQQVVRGDSAAYFCASSDGTGGEGYGYTFGSGTRLTVV.

This clone was detected a few times. This sequence joins TRBV19 and TRBJ1-2; D gene ambiguous. CDR3 length: 13 residues. V lost 1 base, J lost 4 bases, and 7 bases lay in between. Germline CDR1 LNHDA, CDR2 SQIVND (reference sequence). CDR3 sequence reads: CASSIGGVYGYTF. CDR3 bases: TGTGCCAGTAGTATAGGAGGAGTCTATGGCTACACCTTC.

This chain links TRBV28 with TRBJ2-1; TRBD1 matches 9 bases. After removal of 10 bases from V and 8 bases from J, the junction contained 15 bases not matched to a gene. The V gene's germline CDR1 is MDHEN and CDR2 SYDVKM. The CDR3 extends over 15 amino acids. CDR3 sequence reads: CATNPPGQGFHEQFF. The CDR3 DNA sequence: TGTGCCACCAATCCTCCGGGACAGGGTTTCCATGAGCAGTTCTTC.

The sample holds a few counts of this clone. The rearrangement links TRBV11-2 to TRBJ1-2, with D hard to call. This CDR3 comprises 13 residues. Germline CDR1 reads SGHAT; CDR2 reads FQNNGV. V was clipped by 5 bases and J by 3 bases, with 10 bases between them. The CDR3 here is CASSPLSDYGYTF. CDR3 in DNA: TGTGCCAGCAGCCCCTTATCTGACTATGGCTACACCTTC. The variable domain in full, with the rest retrieved from reference TRBV11-2 and TRBJ1-2, is EAGVAQSPRYKIIEKRQSVAFWCNPISGHATLYWYQQILGQGPKLLIQFQNNGVVDDSQLPKDRFSAERLKGVDSTLKIQPAKLEDSAVYLCASSPLSDYGYTFGSGTRLTVV.

The V call is TRBV30, the J call TRBJ1-1, with D maybe TRBD1 (6 bases). The CDR3 is 16 amino acids. The germline V gene encodes CDR1 GTSNPN and CDR2 SVGIG (reference sequence). Trimming took 4 bases from V and 3 from J, leaving 21 bases between them. CDR3 nucleotide sequence: TGTGCCTGGACTCAAACCCTAACAGGGATTGACACTGAAGCTTTCTTT. This translates into CAWTQTLTGIDTEAFF.

The chain joins TRBV28 to TRBJ1-1; no reliable D call. V shed 6 bases and J shed 2 bases, with 10 bases lying between them. Germline lookup yields CDR1 MDHEN and CDR2 SYDVKM. The CDR3 consists of 13 residues. The CDR3 DNA is TGTGCCAGCAGCCAAGCACCAAACACTGAAGCTTTCTTT. This encodes CASSQAPNTEAFF. The full variable domain, in which reference TRBV28 and TRBJ1-1 provide the parts outside the CDR3, is DVKVTQSSRYLVKRTGEKVFLECVQDMDHENMFWYRQDPGLGLRLIYFSYDVKMKEKGDIPEGYSVSREKKERFSLILESASTNQTSMYLCASSQAPNTEAFFGQGTRLTVV.

The gene calls are TRBV5-6 and TRBJ1-1, with D possibly matching TRBD1 (6 bases). V lost 2 bases and J lost 5, with 10 bases in between. The CDR3 covers 13 residues. Germline V lookup: CDR1 SGHDT, CDR2 YYEEEE. CDR3 in amino acids: CASSFGTGTEAFF. The CDR3 nucleotides read TGTGCCAGCAGCTTCGGTACAGGGACTGAAGCTTTCTTT. Together with reference TRBV5-6 and TRBJ1-1, the CDR3 gives the full variable domain: DAGVTQSPTHLIKTRGQQVTLRCSPKSGHDTVSWYQQALGQGPQFIFQYYEEEERQRGNFPDRFSGHQFPNYSSELNVNALLLGDSALYLCASSFGTGTEAFFGQGTRLTVV.

V usage is TRBV27 and J usage is TRBJ1-5; TRBD1 matches at 8 bases. The CDR3 covers 17 residues. Germline V CDR1 and CDR2: MNHEY, SMNVEV (reference sequence). V shed 5 bases, J shed 2 bases, and the junction held 11 bases outside the gene matches. As DNA, the CDR3 is TGTGCCAGCAGTCCTCACCCTACAGGGGGTGGCAATCAGCCCCAGCATTTT. Its translation is CASSPHPTGGGNQPQHF.

The genes are TRBV3-1 (or the pseudogene TRBV3-2) and TRBJ2-3, with a possible D match to TRBD2 (6 bases). With 4 bases removed from V and 1 base from J, the gap between germline ends came to 15 bases. Germline V gene data show CDR1 as LGHDT and CDR2 as YNNKEL (reference sequence). The CDR3 extends over 16 amino acids. DNA of the CDR3: TGTGCCAGCAGCCGGCCTTCGGGGGACCGCACAGATACGCAGTATTTT. Its protein product is CASSRPSGDRTDTQYF.